These 27 T cell receptor beta chains were all obtained from the same sample, sequenced in a study of T cell responses to AZD1222 COVID-19 vaccine. Produced via immunoSEQ multiplex PCR; TCRdb's table is partial and in-frame only. This repertoire shows over 100,000 clones, about four fifths found once; its top ten account for about a sixth. The sample consisted of peripheral blood, taken on day 0 of AZD1222 vaccination. These receptors all come from an adult in good health.

The chain links TRBV10-3 to TRBJ1-5; D is perhaps TRBD1 (6 bases). From germline, CDR1 is ENHRY and CDR2 SYGVKD. The CDR3 has 14 amino acids. The V and J ends lost 7 bases and 0 bases respectively, with 10 bases between them. CDR3 bases: TGTGCCATCACCCGGGACAATAGCAATCAGCCCCAGCATTTT. As protein: CAITRDNSNQPQHF.

In this sample, this clone turned up a few times. J is TRBJ1-3 and V is TRBV19, with a possible D match to TRBD1 (6 bases). Deletions cut 11 bases from V and 0 bases from J, with 17 bases between. The CDR3 extends over 15 amino acids. In germline, CDR1 is LNHDA, CDR2 SQIVND (reference sequence). The CDR3 nucleotides read TGTGCCTCCACGGGGGGCCTTAGCTCTGGAAACACCATATATTTT. It yields the protein CASTGGLSSGNTIYF. The full variable domain, completed using reference TRBV19 and TRBJ1-3, is DGGITQSPKYLFRKEGQNVTLSCEQNLNHDAMYWYRQDPGQGLRLIYYSQIVNDFQKGDIAEGYSVSREKKESFPLTVTSAQKNPTAFYLCASTGGLSSGNTIYFGEGSWLTVV.

The V and J genes are TRBV3-1 (or the pseudogene TRBV3-2) and TRBJ2-7; 11 nucleotides agree with TRBD1. Trimming took 3 bases from V and 3 from J; bases not matched to a gene: 4. This CDR3 region has 15 residues. Germline CDR1 is LGHDT and CDR2 is YNNKEL (reference sequence). The CDR3 is CASSHRTGGGYEQYF. The CDR3, as DNA: TGTGCCAGCAGCCACCGGACAGGGGGCGGCTACGAGCAGTACTTC.

The genes are TRBV9 and TRBJ1-4; possibly TRBD1 for D (5 bases). With 4 bases removed from V and 1 base from J, the gap between germline ends came to 17 bases. This CDR3 region has 17 residues. CDR1 is SGDLS, CDR2 YYNGEE, per germline. This CDR3 reads CASSQGRLMGTNEKLFF. The CDR3 DNA follows: TGTGCCAGCAGCCAGGGCCGACTAATGGGAACTAATGAAAAACTGTTTTTT.

The CDR3 coding sequence is TGCGCCAGCAGCCCCGGGACCCCTGGGTACGAGCAGTACTTC. Its translation: CASSPGTPGYEQYF. The chain recombines TRBV5-1 with TRBJ2-7; D may correspond to TRBD1 or TRBD2 (5 bases each). The CDR3 covers 14 residues. Trimming removed 4 bases from V and 4 bases from J, with 15 bases in between. Germline CDR1 reads SGHRS; CDR2 reads YFSETQ.

The rearrangement uses TRBV13 and TRBJ1-2, with 10 bases lining up with TRBD1. The CDR3 contains 16 residues. Germline loops: CDR1 PRHDT, CDR2 FYEKMQ (reference sequence). The junction had 6 bases not matched to a gene; V was cut back by 1 base and J by 4 bases. The DNA for the CDR3 is TGTGCCAGCAGCTTAGCGGGGACAGGGGATAGCTATGGCTACACCTTC. This codes for CASSLAGTGDSYGYTF.

The rearrangement joins TRBV7-8 to TRBJ1-5; tentatively, D is TRBD1 (5 bases). This CDR3 contains 15 residues. Trimming pared 5 bases from V and 4 bases from J, leaving 15 bases between. The V gene's germline CDR1 is SGHVS and CDR2 FQNEAQ. The CDR3 region is CASSQVGHLNQPQHF. CDR3 in DNA: TGTGCCAGCAGCCAGGTGGGGCATCTAAATCAGCCCCAGCATTTT.

This clone was seen a single time. The rearrangement joins TRBV18 to TRBJ2-3; 10 bases line up with TRBD1. Germline assignment: CDR1 KGHSH and CDR2 LQKENI. This CDR3 contains 15 residues. The ends lost 3 bases at V and 3 bases at J; junction bases unmatched: 3. The CDR3 spells CASSPRTGGTDTQYF. DNA of the CDR3: TGTGCCAGCTCACCGAGGACAGGGGGAACAGATACGCAGTATTTT.

The V gene is TRBV18, the J gene TRBJ1-6, with D perhaps TRBD1 (6 bases). Germline V gene lookup returns CDR1 KGHSH and CDR2 LQKENI. The length of the CDR3 is 16 residues. Trimming removed 2 bases from V and 10 bases from J, with 18 bases in between. Here the CDR3 DNA reads TGTGCCAGCTCACCAGTACAGGGTGGAAGCAAATCACCCCTCCACTTT. Translated, it gives CASSPVQGGSKSPLHF.

This clone was detected only a few times. The gene calls are TRBV5-5 and TRBJ1-4; 7 positions match TRBD1. Germline V gene data show CDR1 as SGHKS and CDR2 as YYEKEE (reference sequence). V lost 4 bases, J lost 3 bases, and 6 bases stayed unmatched. The CDR3 is made up of 15 amino acids. The CDR3 sequence is CASSIDRVSNEKLFF. As DNA, the CDR3 is TGTGCCAGCAGCATCGACAGGGTATCTAATGAAAAACTGTTTTTT.

The chain employs TRBV5-6 and TRBJ1-5; D is possibly TRBD1 (6 bases). This CDR3 comprises 15 residues. Trimming stripped 7 bases from V and 3 bases from J, with 17 bases between. Per the germline V gene, CDR1 is SGHDT and CDR2 is YYEEEE. CDR3: CASGRGSGVNQPQHF. CDR3 bases: TGTGCCAGCGGTCGGGGGTCAGGGGTCAATCAGCCCCAGCATTTT.

V usage is TRBV21-1 and J usage is TRBJ1-2; whether TRBD1, the table's D call, matches the DNA was not checked. TRBV21-1 is assigned pseudogene status. The CDR3 contains 16 residues. The CDR3 sequence: CASSTRPGHLNYGYTF. CDR3 nucleotides: TGTGCCAGCAGCACCCGACCGGGACACCTTAACTATGGCTACACCTTC.

The rearrangement uses TRBV21-1 and TRBJ1-5. TRBV21-1 is described as a pseudogene. The CDR3 length is 15 residues. Here the CDR3 reads CASSRGMIAGRPQHF. The CDR3 DNA reads as TGTGCCAGCAGCAGAGGAATGATAGCGGGGCGGCCCCAGCATTTT.

This chain uses TRBV7-2 with TRBJ2-7; D remains ambiguous. Germline V gives CDR1 SGHTA, CDR2 FQGNSA. The V end lost 6 bases, the J end lost 2 bases, and 5 bases lay between the germline ends. The CDR3 is made up of 11 amino acids. The CDR3 DNA reads TGTGCCAGCAGTAAAACCTACGAGCAGTACTTC. Protein product: CASSKTYEQYF.

Only one count was recorded for this clone. The chain carries TRBV28 and TRBJ2-7; 14 bases align to TRBD2. Germline assignment: CDR1 MDHEN and CDR2 SYDVKM. This CDR3 has 16 amino acids. Trimming at V came to 1 base and at J to 7 bases, leaving 6 bases not matched to a gene. CDR3 in DNA: TGTGCCAGCAGTTTATTGGGGACTAGCGGGAGCAAAGAGCAGTACTTC. This codes for CASSLLGTSGSKEQYF.

The chain employs TRBV6-5 and TRBJ1-1; weak D call: TRBD1 (5 bases). There are 12 residues in the CDR3. Germline CDR1 and CDR2: MNHEY and SVGAGI. V was shortened by 0 bases and J by 12 bases, with 11 bases between the two germline ends. The CDR3 spells CASSYSKGRTFF. CDR3 sequence (DNA): TGTGCCAGCAGTTACTCGAAGGGGAGAACTTTCTTT.

The J gene is TRBJ1-4, the V gene TRBV3-1 (or the pseudogene TRBV3-2); D is unclear. The CDR3 covers 14 residues. Germline CDR1 LGHDT, CDR2 YNNKEL (reference sequence). Trimming took off 2 bases at V and 8 bases at J, with 12 bases between the two ends. The CDR3 DNA reads as TGTGCCAGCAGCCAACTCCTTTGGTTAGAAAAACTGTTTTTT. It yields the protein CASSQLLWLEKLFF.

The V call is TRBV7-2, the J call TRBJ2-3, with D perhaps TRBD2 (5 bases). CDR1 is SGHTA and CDR2 is FQGNSA in the germline V gene. Trimming cost V 5 bases and J 3 bases, with 18 bases left between them. The CDR3 is 16 amino acids. The CDR3 nucleotides are TGTGCCAGCAGCCCCTTCGGACTCGTTAGTACAGATACGCAGTATTTT. This codes for CASSPFGLVSTDTQYF. Full variable domain (rest looked up from reference TRBV7-2 and TRBJ2-3): GAGVSQSPSNKVTEKGKDVELRCDPISGHTALYWYRQSLGQGLEFLIYFQGNSAPDKSGLPSDRFSAERTGGSVSTLTIQRTQQEDSAVYLCASSPFGLVSTDTQYFGPGTRLTVL.

The J gene is TRBJ2-1, the V gene TRBV7-9; 7 bases match TRBD2. CDR1 and CDR2 from the germline V gene are SEHNR and FQNEAQ (reference sequence). The CDR3 sequence is 13 residues long. J gave up 8 bases and V 6 bases, and 7 bases lay outside the gene matches. This CDR3 is CASRPGLADEQFF. CDR3 nucleotides: TGTGCCAGCAGGCCCGGCCTAGCGGATGAGCAGTTCTTC.

The rearrangement joins TRBV28 to TRBJ1-5, with D hard to call. The CDR3 contains 13 residues. Germline loops: CDR1 MDHEN, CDR2 SYDVKM. Trimming took off 5 bases at V and 8 bases at J, with 13 bases between the two ends. The CDR3 bases are TGTGCCAGCAGTGACTACAAAATCGAGCCCCAGCATTTT. This codes for CASSDYKIEPQHF.

The chain recombines TRBV23-1 with TRBJ2-7; D unclear. TRBV23-1 is an ORF, and what it does is uncertain. This CDR3 spans 16 amino acids. Trimming pared 2 bases from V and 2 bases from J, leaving 16 bases between. The CDR3 sequence is CASSQSVLGFPYEQYV. CDR3 coding DNA: TGCGCCAGCAGTCAAAGTGTACTCGGGTTCCCCTACGAGCAGTACGTC.

J is TRBJ2-1 and V is TRBV7-2; D tentatively reads TRBD1 or TRBD2 (5 bases each). This CDR3 contains 13 residues. The germline CDR1 and CDR2 sequences are SGHTA and FQGNSA. V dropped 2 bases and J dropped 9 bases, with 11 bases sitting between them. CDR3 amino acids: CASSLSRGAEQFF. The CDR3 coding sequence is TGTGCCAGCAGCTTAAGCCGAGGGGCTGAGCAGTTCTTC.

The chain uses TRBV19 and TRBJ1-6; 10 bases align to TRBD1. The trim removed 6 bases at V and 3 bases at J, leaving 2 bases unmatched. CDR1 is LNHDA and CDR2 is SQIVND in the germline V gene (reference sequence). The CDR3 length is 15 residues. The CDR3 here is CASRGQGIYNSPLHF. The CDR3, as DNA: TGTGCCAGTAGGGGACAGGGGATCTATAATTCACCCCTCCACTTT.

V and J are TRBV5-1 and TRBJ2-1, with D perhaps matching TRBD1 or TRBD2 (5 bases each). The CDR3 runs 14 residues. The germline V gene encodes CDR1 SGHRS and CDR2 YFSETQ. Deletions cut 4 bases from V and 8 bases from J, with 16 bases between. CDR3 amino acids: CASSELGTGYEQFF. In nucleotides, the CDR3 is TGCGCCAGCAGCGAGCTCGGGACGGGCTATGAGCAGTTCTTC.

The CDR3 is CASSPYLTPGEISPLHF. As DNA, the CDR3 is TGTGCCAGCAGTCCGTACCTAACCCCGGGGGAAATTTCACCCCTCCACTTT. V and J are TRBV28 and TRBJ1-6, with D possibly matching TRBD1 (5 bases). This CDR3 is built from 17 residues. Trimming removed 5 bases at V and 9 bases at J, with 23 bases between. Germline V lookup: CDR1 MDHEN, CDR2 SYDVKM. Filled out from reference TRBV28 and TRBJ1-6, the complete variable domain reads DVKVTQSSRYLVKRTGEKVFLECVQDMDHENMFWYRQDPGLGLRLIYFSYDVKMKEKGDIPEGYSVSREKKERFSLILESASTNQTSMYLCASSPYLTPGEISPLHFGNGTRLTVT.

The chain joins TRBV5-5 to TRBJ1-2, with D hard to call. The CDR3 covers 14 residues. V shed 0 bases and J shed 1 base, with 7 bases lying between them. The germline gives CDR1 SGHKS, CDR2 YYEKEE (reference sequence). Here the CDR3 DNA reads TGTGCCAGCAGCTTGGAGAGTGTTAACTATGGCTACACCTTC. This translates into CASSLESVNYGYTF.

V is TRBV6-5 and J is TRBJ2-1; 8 bases align to TRBD1. The V segment lost 5 bases and the J segment 9 bases; nucleotides outside the gene matches: 9. This CDR3 is built from 14 residues. CDR1 MNHEY and CDR2 SVGAGI come from the germline V gene. CDR3 protein: CASSMETGVSEQFF. In nucleotides, the CDR3 is TGTGCCAGCAGTATGGAGACAGGGGTCAGTGAGCAGTTCTTC.